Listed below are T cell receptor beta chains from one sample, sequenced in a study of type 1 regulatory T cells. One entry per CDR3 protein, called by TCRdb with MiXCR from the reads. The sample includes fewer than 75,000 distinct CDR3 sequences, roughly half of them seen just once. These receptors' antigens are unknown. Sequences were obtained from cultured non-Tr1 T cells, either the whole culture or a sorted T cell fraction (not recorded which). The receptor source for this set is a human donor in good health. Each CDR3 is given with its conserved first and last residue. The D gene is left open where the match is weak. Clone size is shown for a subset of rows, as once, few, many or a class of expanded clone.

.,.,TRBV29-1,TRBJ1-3,CSVGGFGNTIYF,TGCAGCGTTGGAGGGTTTGGAAACACCATATATTTT
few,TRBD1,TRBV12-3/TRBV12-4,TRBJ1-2,CASRGQGEAVYGYTF,TGTGCCAGCAGGGGACAGGGAGAGGCAGTGTATGGCTACACCTTC
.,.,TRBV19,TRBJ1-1,CASSRGSYTEAFF,TGTGCCAGTAGTCGGGGGTCTTACACTGAAGCTTTCTTT
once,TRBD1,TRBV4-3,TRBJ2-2,CASSQAGTAAKGGELFF,TGCGCCAGCAGCCAAGCCGGGACAGCTGCGAAGGGCGGGGAGCTGTTTTTT
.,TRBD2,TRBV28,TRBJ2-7,CASSFSWAPGLAGESSYEQYF,TGTGCCAGCAGTTTTTCGTGGGCGCCGGGACTAGCGGGGGAGAGCTCCTACGAGCAGTACTTC
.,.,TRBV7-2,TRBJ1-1,CASSLVRDTEAFF,TGTGCCAGCAGCTTAGTCAGGGACACTGAAGCTTTCTTT
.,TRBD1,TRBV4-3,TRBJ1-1,CASSQISGQGRTEAFF,TGCGCCAGCAGCCAAATAAGTGGACAGGGGCGCACTGAAGCTTTCTTT
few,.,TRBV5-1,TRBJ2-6,CASNTGNSGANVLTF,TGCGCCAGCAACACAGGGAACTCTGGGGCCAACGTCCTGACTTTC
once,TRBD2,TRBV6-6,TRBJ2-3,CASRASGGADTQYF,TGTGCCAGCAGAGCTAGCGGGGGGGCCGATACGCAGTATTTT
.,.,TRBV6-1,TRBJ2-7,CASSTAGGFYEQYF,TGTGCCAGCAGTACGGCAGGCGGATTTTACGAGCAGTACTTC
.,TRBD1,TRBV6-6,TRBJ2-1,CASSHSTGGAYNEQFF,TGTGCCAGCAGCCACTCCACAGGGGGCGCCTACAATGAGCAGTTCTTC
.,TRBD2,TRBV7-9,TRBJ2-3,CASSSLISGGSTDTQYF,TGTGCCAGCAGCTCCCTGATCTCGGGGGGTAGCACAGATACGCAGTATTTT
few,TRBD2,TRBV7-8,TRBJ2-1,CASSFFASGTYNEQFF,TGTGCCAGCAGCTTCTTCGCTAGCGGTACCTACAATGAGCAGTTCTTC
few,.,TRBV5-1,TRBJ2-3,CASSRQADTDTQYF,TGCGCCAGCAGCCGACAGGCCGACACAGATACGCAGTATTTT
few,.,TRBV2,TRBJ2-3,CASKGGPSTDTQYF,TGTGCCAGCAAGGGGGGCCCAAGCACAGATACGCAGTATTTT
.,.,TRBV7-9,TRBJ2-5,CASSPRQGTPQGETQYF,TGTGCCAGCAGCCCGAGGCAGGGAACTCCCCAGGGAGAGACCCAGTACTTC
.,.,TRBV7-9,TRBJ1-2,CASSDGVTGGYTF,TGTGCCAGCAGCGACGGGGTTACCGGTGGCTACACCTTC
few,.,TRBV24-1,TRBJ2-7,CATSEKVSEQYF,TGTGCCACCAGTGAAAAAGTATCCGAGCAGTACTTC
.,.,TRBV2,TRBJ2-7,CASRQEAEQYF,TGTGCCAGCCGTCAGGAGGCCGAGCAGTACTTC
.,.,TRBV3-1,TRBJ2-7,CASSYKVGIGQSSYEQYF,TGTGCCAGCAGCTACAAAGTGGGCATAGGGCAGAGCTCCTACGAGCAGTACTTC
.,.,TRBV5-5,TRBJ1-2,CASSLESGENYGYTF,TGTGCCAGCAGCTTGGAGTCAGGAGAGAACTATGGCTACACCTTC
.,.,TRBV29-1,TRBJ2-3,CSVDRLGGDTQYF,TGCAGCGTCGACAGGTTAGGGGGAGATACGCAGTATTTT
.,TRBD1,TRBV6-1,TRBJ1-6,CASSETGGRSPLHF,TGTGCCAGCAGCGAAACAGGGGGAAGATCACCCCTCCACTTT
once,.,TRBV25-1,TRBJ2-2,CASAGGYTGELFF,TGTGCCAGCGCAGGGGGGTACACCGGGGAGCTGTTTTTT
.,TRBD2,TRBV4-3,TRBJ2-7,CASSQDWGIGLAGGLSSYEQYF,TGCGCCAGCAGCCAAGATTGGGGAATAGGACTAGCGGGGGGTCTCAGCTCCTACGAGCAGTACTTC
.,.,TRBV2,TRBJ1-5,CASSEALGGYSNQPQHF,TGTGCCAGCAGTGAAGCGCTTGGGGGATATAGCAATCAGCCCCAGCATTTT
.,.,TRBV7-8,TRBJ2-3,CASSLRRGRTQYF,TGTGCCAGCAGCTTGCGTAGAGGGCGAACGCAGTATTTT
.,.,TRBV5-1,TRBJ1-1,CASSRRLGEATEAFF,TGCGCCAGCAGCCGACGGTTGGGGGAGGCCACTGAAGCTTTCTTT
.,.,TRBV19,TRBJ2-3,CASSIPGAADTQYF,TGTGCCAGTAGTATTCCCGGAGCAGCAGATACGCAGTATTTT
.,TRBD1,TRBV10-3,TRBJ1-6,CAINRTGEGNSPLHF,TGTGCCATCAACCGGACAGGGGAGGGTAATTCACCCCTCCACTTT
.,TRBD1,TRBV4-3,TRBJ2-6,CASSQDLRTGGSGANVLTF,TGCGCCAGCAGCCAAGATCTTCGGACAGGGGGCTCGGGGGCCAACGTCCTGACTTTC
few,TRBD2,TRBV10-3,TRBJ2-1,CASRTSGDNEQFF,TGTGCCTCTCGGACTAGCGGGGACAATGAGCAGTTCTTC
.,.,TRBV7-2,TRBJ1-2,CASSFSNYGYTF,TGTGCCAGCAGCTTTTCAAACTATGGCTACACCTTC
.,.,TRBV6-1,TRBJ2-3,CASSEQRGDTQYF,TGTGCCAGCAGTGAACAACGAGGAGATACGCAGTATTTT
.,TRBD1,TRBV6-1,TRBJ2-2,CASSGQGHAGELFF,TGTGCCAGCAGTGGACAGGGTCATGCCGGGGAGCTGTTTTTT
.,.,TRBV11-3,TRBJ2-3,CASSLAWVWDTQYF,TGTGCCAGCAGCTTAGCCTGGGTTTGGGATACGCAGTATTTT
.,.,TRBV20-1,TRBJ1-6,CSARGGYNSPLHF,TGCAGTGCTAGAGGGGGTTATAATTCACCCCTCCACTTT